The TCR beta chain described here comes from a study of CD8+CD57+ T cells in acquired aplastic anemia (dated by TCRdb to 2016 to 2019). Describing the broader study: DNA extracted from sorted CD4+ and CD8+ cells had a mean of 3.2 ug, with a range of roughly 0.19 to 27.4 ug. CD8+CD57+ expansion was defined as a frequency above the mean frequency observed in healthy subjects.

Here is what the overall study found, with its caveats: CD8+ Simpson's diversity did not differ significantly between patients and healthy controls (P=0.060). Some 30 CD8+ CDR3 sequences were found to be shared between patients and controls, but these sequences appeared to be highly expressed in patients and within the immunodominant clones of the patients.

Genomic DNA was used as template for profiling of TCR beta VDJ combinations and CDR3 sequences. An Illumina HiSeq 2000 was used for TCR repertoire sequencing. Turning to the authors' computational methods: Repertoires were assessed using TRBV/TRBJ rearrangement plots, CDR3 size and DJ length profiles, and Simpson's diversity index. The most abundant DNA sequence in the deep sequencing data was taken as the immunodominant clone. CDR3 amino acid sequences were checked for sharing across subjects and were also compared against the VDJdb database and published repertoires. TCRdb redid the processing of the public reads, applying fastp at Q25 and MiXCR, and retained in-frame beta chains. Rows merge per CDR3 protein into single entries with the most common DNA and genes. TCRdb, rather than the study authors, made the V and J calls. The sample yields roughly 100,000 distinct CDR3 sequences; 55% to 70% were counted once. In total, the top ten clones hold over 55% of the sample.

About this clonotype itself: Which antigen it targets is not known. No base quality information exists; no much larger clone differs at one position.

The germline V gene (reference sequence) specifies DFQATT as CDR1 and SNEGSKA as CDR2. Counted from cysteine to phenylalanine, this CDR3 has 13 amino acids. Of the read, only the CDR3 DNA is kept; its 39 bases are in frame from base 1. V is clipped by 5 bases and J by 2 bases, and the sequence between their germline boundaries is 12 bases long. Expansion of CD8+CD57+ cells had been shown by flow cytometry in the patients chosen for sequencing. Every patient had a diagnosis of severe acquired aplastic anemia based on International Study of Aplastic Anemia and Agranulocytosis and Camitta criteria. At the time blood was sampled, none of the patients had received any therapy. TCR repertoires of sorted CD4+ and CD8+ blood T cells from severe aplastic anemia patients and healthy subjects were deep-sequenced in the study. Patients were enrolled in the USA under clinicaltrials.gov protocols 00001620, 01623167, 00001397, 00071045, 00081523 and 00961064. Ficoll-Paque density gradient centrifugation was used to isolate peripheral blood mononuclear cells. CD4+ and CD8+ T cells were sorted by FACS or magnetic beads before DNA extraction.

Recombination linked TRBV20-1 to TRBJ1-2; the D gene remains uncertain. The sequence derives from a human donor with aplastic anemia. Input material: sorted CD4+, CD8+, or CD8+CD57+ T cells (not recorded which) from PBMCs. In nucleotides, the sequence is TGCAGTGCTTCGTACTCCCCGAACTATGGCTACACCTTC. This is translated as CSASYSPNYGYTF.